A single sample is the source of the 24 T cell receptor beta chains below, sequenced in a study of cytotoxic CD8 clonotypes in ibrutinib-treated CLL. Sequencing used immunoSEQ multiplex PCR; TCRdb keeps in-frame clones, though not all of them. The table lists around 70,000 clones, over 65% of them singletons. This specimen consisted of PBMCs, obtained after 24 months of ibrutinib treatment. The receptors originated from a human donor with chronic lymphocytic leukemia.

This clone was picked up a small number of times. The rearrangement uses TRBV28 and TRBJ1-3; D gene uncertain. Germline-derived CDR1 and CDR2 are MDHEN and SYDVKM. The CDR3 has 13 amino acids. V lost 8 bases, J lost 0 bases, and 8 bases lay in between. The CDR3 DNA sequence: TGTGCCAGCGGACGAGACTCTGGAAACACCATATATTTT. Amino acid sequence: CASGRDSGNTIYF. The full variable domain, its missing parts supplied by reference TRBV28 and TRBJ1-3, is DVKVTQSSRYLVKRTGEKVFLECVQDMDHENMFWYRQDPGLGLRLIYFSYDVKMKEKGDIPEGYSVSREKKERFSLILESASTNQTSMYLCASGRDSGNTIYFGEGSWLTVV.

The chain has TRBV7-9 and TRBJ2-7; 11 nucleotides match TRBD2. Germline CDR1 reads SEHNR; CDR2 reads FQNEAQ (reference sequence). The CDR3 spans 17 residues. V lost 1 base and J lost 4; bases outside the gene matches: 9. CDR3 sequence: CASSLVLAGVVQYEQYF. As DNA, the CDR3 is TGTGCCAGCAGCTTAGTACTAGCGGGAGTGGTTCAATACGAGCAGTACTTC. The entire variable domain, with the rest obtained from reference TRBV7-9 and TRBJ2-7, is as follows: DTGVSQNPRHKITKRGQNVTFRCDPISEHNRLYWYRQTLGQGPEFLTYFQNEAQLEKSRLLSDRFSAERPKGSFSTLEIQRTEQGDSAMYLCASSLVLAGVVQYEQYFGPGTRLTVT.

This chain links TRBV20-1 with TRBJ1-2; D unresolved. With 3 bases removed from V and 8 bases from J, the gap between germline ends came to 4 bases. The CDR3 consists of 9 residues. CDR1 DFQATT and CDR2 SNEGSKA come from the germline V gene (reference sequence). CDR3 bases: TGCAGTGCTAGGGGGGGCTACACCTTC. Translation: CSARGGYTF.

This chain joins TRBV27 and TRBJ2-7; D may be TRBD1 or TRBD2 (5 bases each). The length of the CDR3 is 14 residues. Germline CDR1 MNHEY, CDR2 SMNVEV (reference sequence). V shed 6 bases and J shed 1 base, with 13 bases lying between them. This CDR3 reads CASSPGWGSYEQYF. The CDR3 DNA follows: TGTGCCAGCAGCCCAGGGTGGGGGTCCTACGAGCAGTACTTC.

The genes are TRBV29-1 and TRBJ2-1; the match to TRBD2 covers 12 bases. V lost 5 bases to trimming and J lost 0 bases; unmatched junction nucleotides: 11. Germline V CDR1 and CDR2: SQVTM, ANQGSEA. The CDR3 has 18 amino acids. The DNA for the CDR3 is TGCAGCGTTCATGGACTAGCGGGAATGGGGAGCTCCTACAATGAGCAGTTCTTC. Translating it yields CSVHGLAGMGSSYNEQFF.

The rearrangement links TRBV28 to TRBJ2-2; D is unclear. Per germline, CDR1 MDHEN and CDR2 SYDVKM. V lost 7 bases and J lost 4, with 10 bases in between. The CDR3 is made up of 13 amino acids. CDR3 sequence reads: CASIQFTTGELFF. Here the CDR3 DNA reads TGTGCCAGCATTCAATTTACCACCGGGGAGCTGTTTTTT.

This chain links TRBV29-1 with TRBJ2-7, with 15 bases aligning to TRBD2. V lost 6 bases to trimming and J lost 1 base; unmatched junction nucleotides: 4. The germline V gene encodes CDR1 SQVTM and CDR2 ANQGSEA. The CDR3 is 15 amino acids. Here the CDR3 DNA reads TGCAGCGTGGCCGGGACTAGCGGGAGGTCCTACGAGCAGTACTTC. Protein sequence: CSVAGTSGRSYEQYF.

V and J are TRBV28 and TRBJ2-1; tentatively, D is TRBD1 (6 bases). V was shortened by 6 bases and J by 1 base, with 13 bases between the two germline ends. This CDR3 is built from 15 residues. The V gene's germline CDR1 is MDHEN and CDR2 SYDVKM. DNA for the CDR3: TGTGCCAGCAGCCCGGATACAGGGTCCTACAATGAGCAGTTCTTC. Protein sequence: CASSPDTGSYNEQFF.

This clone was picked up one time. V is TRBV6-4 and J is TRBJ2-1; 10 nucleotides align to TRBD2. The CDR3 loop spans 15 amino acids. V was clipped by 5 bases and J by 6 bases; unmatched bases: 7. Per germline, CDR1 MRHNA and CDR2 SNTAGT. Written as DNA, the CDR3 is TGTGCCAGCAGTTTAGCGGGAGGACCGCGCAATGAGCAGTTCTTC. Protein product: CASSLAGGPRNEQFF.

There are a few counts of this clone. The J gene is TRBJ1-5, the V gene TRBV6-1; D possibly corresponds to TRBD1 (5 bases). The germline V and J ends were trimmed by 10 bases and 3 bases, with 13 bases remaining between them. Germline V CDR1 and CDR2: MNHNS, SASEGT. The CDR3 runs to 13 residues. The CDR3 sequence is CAIGGGVNQPQHF. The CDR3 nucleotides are TGTGCCATTGGGGGGGGAGTCAATCAGCCCCAGCATTTT.

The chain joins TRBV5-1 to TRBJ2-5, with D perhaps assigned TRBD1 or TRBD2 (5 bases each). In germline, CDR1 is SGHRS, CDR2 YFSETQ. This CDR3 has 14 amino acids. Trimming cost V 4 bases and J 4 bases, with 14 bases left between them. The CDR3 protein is CASSNRDRRETQYF. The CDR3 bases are TGCGCCAGCAGCAACCGGGACCGGCGAGAGACCCAGTACTTC.

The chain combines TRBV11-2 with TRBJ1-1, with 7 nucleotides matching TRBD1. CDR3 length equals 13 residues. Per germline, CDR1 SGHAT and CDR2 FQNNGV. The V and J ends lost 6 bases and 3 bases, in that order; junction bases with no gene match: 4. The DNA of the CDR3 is TGTGCCAGCAGTAGGGGGCCGGACACTGAAGCTTTCTTT. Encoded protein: CASSRGPDTEAFF.

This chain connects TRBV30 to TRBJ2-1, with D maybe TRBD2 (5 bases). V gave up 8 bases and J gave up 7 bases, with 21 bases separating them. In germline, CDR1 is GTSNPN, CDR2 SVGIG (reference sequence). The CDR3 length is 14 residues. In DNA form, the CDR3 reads TGTGCCCGTAATCGGGGTCTAGCCCCTAATGAGCAGTTCTTC. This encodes CARNRGLAPNEQFF.

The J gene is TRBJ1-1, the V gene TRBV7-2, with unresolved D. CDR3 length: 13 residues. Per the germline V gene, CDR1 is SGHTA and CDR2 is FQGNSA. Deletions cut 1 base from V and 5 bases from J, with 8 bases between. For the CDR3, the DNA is TGTGCCAGCAGCTTAGTGAGGGCGACTGAAGCTTTCTTT. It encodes CASSLVRATEAFF.

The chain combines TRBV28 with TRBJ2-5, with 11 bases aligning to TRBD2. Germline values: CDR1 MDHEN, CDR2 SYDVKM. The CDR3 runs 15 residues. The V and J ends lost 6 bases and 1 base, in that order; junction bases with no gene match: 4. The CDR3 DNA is TGTGCCAGCAGACATGGGACTAGCGGCCAAGAGACCCAGTACTTC. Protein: CASRHGTSGQETQYF.

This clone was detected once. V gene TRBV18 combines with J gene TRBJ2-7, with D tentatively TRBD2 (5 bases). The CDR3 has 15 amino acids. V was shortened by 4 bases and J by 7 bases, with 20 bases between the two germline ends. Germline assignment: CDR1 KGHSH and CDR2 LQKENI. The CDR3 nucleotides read TGTGCCAGCTCACGAGCGGATAGTTCAAGGAGAGAGCAGTACTTC. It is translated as CASSRADSSRREQYF.

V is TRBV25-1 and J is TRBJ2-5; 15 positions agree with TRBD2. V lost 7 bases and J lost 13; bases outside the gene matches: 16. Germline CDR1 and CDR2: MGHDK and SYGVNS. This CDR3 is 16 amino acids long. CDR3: CASTSPGLAGGSRRYF. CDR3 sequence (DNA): TGTGCCAGCACCTCCCCGGGACTAGCGGGAGGATCAAGAAGGTACTTC.

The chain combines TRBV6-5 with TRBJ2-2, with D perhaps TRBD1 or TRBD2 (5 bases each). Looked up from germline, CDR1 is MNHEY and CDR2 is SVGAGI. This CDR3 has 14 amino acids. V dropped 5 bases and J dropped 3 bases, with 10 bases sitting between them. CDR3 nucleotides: TGTGCCAGCAGTCAGGGACGGTACACCGGGGAGCTGTTTTTT. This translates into CASSQGRYTGELFF.

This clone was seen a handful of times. The CDR3 region has the DNA TGTGCCAGCAGTGATGAGTTCAGAGGCTTCGATACGCAGTATTTT. It encodes CASSDEFRGFDTQYF. The chain is built from TRBV6-4 and TRBJ2-3; D is unresolved. The V gene's germline CDR1 is MRHNA and CDR2 SNTAGT. V dropped 3 bases and J dropped 6 bases, with 16 bases sitting between them. CDR3 size: 15 residues.

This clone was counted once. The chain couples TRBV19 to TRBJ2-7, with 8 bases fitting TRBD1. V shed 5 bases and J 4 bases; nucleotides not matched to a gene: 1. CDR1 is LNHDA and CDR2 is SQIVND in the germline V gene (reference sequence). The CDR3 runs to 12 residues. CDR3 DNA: TGTGCCAGTAGTGACAGGGGTTACGAGCAGTACTTC. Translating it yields CASSDRGYEQYF. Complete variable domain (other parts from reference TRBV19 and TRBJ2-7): DGGITQSPKYLFRKEGQNVTLSCEQNLNHDAMYWYRQDPGQGLRLIYYSQIVNDFQKGDIAEGYSVSREKKESFPLTVTSAQKNPTAFYLCASSDRGYEQYFGPGTRLTVT.

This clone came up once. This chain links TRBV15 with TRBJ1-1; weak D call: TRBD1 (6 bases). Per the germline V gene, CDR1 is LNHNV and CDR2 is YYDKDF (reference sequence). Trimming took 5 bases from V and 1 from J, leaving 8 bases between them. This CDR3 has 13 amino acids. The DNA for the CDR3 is TGTGCCACCAGCGCACAGGGGAACACTGAAGCTTTCTTT. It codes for CATSAQGNTEAFF.

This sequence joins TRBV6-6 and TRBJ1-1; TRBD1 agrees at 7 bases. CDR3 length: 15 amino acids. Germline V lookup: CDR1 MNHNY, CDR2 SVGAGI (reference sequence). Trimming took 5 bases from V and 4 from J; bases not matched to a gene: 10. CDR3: CASSTDRVVITEAFF. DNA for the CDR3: TGTGCCAGCAGTACCGACAGGGTAGTGATCACTGAAGCTTTCTTT.

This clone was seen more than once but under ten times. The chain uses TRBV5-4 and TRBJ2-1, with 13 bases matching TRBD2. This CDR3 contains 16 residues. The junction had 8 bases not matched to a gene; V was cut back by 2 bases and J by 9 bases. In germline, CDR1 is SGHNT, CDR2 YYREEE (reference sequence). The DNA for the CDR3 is TGTGCCAGCAGCTTCCCGACTAGCGGGAGGCAGGGTGAGCAGTTCTTC. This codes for CASSFPTSGRQGEQFF.

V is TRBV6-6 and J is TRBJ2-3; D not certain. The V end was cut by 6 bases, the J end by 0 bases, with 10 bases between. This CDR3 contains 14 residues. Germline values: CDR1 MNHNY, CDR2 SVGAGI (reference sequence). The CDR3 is CASSPQPSTDTQYF. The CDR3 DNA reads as TGTGCCAGCAGCCCACAGCCTAGCACAGATACGCAGTATTTT.